Sequencing of this TCR beta chain was carried out in a study of blood T cell repertoires in COVID-19. Study-level background: The origin of the acute and convalescent COVID-19 samples was the United States, Italy and Spain. The analysed material was cDNA or gDNA that came from T cells, B-cell-depleted T cells, or PBMCs.

This CDR3 spans 15 amino acids. V was pared by 7 bases and J by 3 bases, with 7 bases of the junction left unmatched. Germline V gives CDR1 MNHEY, CDR2 SVGAGI. Data came from immunoSEQ multiplex PCR; TCRdb stores just in-frame clones and leaves some out. This sample carries more than 95,000 clones, more than 70% of them seen once, and the ten largest clones take 1.5% to 1.7%. The TCR originated in a human donor in a cohort sampled during active COVID-19. The chain employs TRBV6-5 and TRBJ2-2, with 8 bases fitting TRBD1. The sample comprised peripheral blood. The CDR3 loop is CASTLRGRDTGELFF. DNA for the CDR3: TGTGCCAGCACTCTCAGGGGGCGGGACACCGGGGAGCTGTTTTTT.